This T cell receptor beta chain was retrieved from a study of blood T cells in healthy people across ages. Points from the study as a whole: Per million T cells, TCR beta diversity dropped about linearly as age rose.

Drawing of peripheral blood yielded about 10 milliliters from each donor. There were at least 5.5 micrograms of total RNA extracted from every sample. Germline CDR1 MNHEY, CDR2 SVGAGI. Trimming cost V 9 bases and J 5 bases; bases outside gene matches: 12. This CDR3 has 15 residues. This clonotype was counted a few times. Its antigen is still unknown. A second about 6 to 12 cycle PCR used barcoded and J-beta primers. TCRdb re-derived calls from the 5' RACE reads in MiXCR, one entry per CDR3 protein. The sample contains around 620,000 distinct CDR3 sequences, 25% to 30% of which appear only once. The J gene is TRBJ1-4, the V gene TRBV6-5; TRBD1 matches 7 bases. This receptor was obtained from a woman in her 70s in good health. Sequenced material: blood. The CDR3 DNA is TGTGCCAGTAAGTACCACGGGGACAGAAATGAAAAACTGTTTTTT. Residues: CASKYHGDRNEKLFF.